These 25 T cell receptor beta chains originate from one sample sequenced in a study of T cells in Graves' hyperthyroidism and ophthalmopathy. Amplification of TCR beta CDR3 regions was performed using RNA transcripts as template. First-round RT-PCR of the TCR CDR3 relied on the HTBI primer set. TCRdb re-derived calls from the multiplex PCR reads in MiXCR, one entry per CDR3 protein. The sample has 300,000 to 350,000 distinct CDR3 sequences; 15% to 20% are singletons. Sequencing was done on a sample of blood. Source of these receptors: a woman aged 50 to 60 with Graves' hyperthyroidism.

This clonotype was found a few times. V gene TRBV6-1 combines with J gene TRBJ2-7; D assignment may be TRBD1 or TRBD2 (5 bases each). Germline CDR1 reads MNHNS; CDR2 reads SASEGT. The CDR3 runs 12 residues. Trimming pared 7 bases from V and 6 bases from J, leaving 13 bases between. CDR3 bases: TGTGCCAGCAATCAAGCAGGGACCGAGCAGTACGTC. Its translation: CASNQAGTEQYV.

This clonotype was observed at least ten times. The chain links TRBV12-3 or TRBV12-4 to TRBJ2-5; 8 bases agree with TRBD2. The CDR3 contains 16 residues. V shed 6 bases and J 3 bases; nucleotides not matched to a gene: 12. In nucleotides, the CDR3 is TGTGCCAGCAGGCAGGGCGGAAGCGGGAGAGAAGAGACCCAGTACTTC. It is translated as CASRQGGSGREETQYF.

This clonotype was seen repeatedly, ten times or more. V usage is TRBV11-2 and J usage is TRBJ2-7; 7 bases agree with TRBD1. Germline V gives CDR1 SGHAT, CDR2 FQNNGV. This CDR3 has 15 amino acids. The ends lost 1 base at V and 4 bases at J; junction bases unmatched: 7. The CDR3 protein is CASSLVQGESYEQYF. In DNA, the CDR3 is TGTGCCAGCAGCTTAGTGCAGGGGGAATCTTACGAGCAGTACTTC.

Only a few counts were recorded for this clonotype. The chain links TRBV6-2 or TRBV6-3 to TRBJ2-1, with D uncertain. V gave up 5 bases and J gave up 6 bases, with 8 bases separating them. Germline V gene data show CDR1 as MNHEY and CDR2 as SVGEGT. The CDR3 consists of 12 residues. The CDR3 bases are TGTGCCAGCAGTCCGTTTCGCAATGAGCAGTTCTTC. Protein product: CASSPFRNEQFF.

The chain combines TRBV6-2 or TRBV6-3 with TRBJ2-1, with a possible D match to TRBD2 (5 bases). The CDR3 is 17 amino acids. V was cut by 11 bases and J by 5 bases, with 28 bases left in between. The V gene's germline CDR1 is MNHEY and CDR2 SVGEGT. CDR3 sequence reads: CASQALPGGRTDNEQFF. DNA of the CDR3: TGTGCCTCACAAGCCCTACCTGGCGGGCGGACTGACAATGAGCAGTTCTTC.

Ten or more counts support this clonotype. V usage is TRBV20-1 and J usage is TRBJ1-1; weak D call: TRBD1 (6 bases). The CDR3 length is 14 residues. V was clipped by 2 bases and J by 4 bases, with 14 bases between them. Germline-derived CDR1 and CDR2 are DFQATT and SNEGSKA (reference sequence). In nucleotides, the CDR3 is TGCAGTGCTAGAACGGGAGGGGGGATCACTGAAGCTTTCTTT. Protein product: CSARTGGGITEAFF.

This clonotype was seen more than once but under ten times. This chain uses TRBV30 with TRBJ2-2; D is uncertain. Trimming pared 5 bases from V and 3 bases from J, leaving 4 bases between. Germline V gene data show CDR1 as GTSNPN and CDR2 as SVGIG (reference sequence). This CDR3 is 11 amino acids long. In DNA, the CDR3 is TGTGCCTGGGACGACACCGGGGAGCTGTTTTTT. Amino acid sequence: CAWDDTGELFF.

This clonotype was detected ten times or more. The rearrangement joins TRBV20-1 to TRBJ1-5; D not certain. Trimming shortened V by 6 bases and J by 3 bases, and 15 bases separated the two germline ends. The CDR3 runs to 14 residues. Germline V lookup: CDR1 DFQATT, CDR2 SNEGSKA (reference sequence). The CDR3 region has the DNA TGCAGTGCCCGCGCCGCGGGTAACAATCAGCCCCAGCATTTT. It codes for CSARAAGNNQPQHF.

Notes on this clonotype: This sequence may be a read error, since a much larger clone differs from it by one base. The V gene is TRBV30, the J gene TRBJ2-3, with 11 bases aligning to TRBD2. The CDR3 loop spans 17 amino acids. V was clipped by 4 bases and J by 2 bases; unmatched bases: 11. Germline CDR1 GTSNPN, CDR2 SVGIG (reference sequence). CDR3 amino acids: CAWNKPGTSGLTDTQYF. In DNA form, the CDR3 reads TGTGCCTGGAATAAACCCGGGACTAGCGGTCTCACAGATACGCAGTATTTT.

At least ten counts were recorded for this clonotype. This chain connects TRBV12-3 or TRBV12-4 to TRBJ1-5; D gene unclear. Deletions cut 4 bases from V and 7 bases from J, with 8 bases between. The CDR3 is 12 amino acids. CDR3 DNA: TGTGCCAGCAGTTCCCATGGGCAGCCCCAGCATTTT. This translates into CASSSHGQPQHF.

The chain carries TRBV6-1 and TRBJ1-6; D uncertain. This CDR3 has 14 amino acids. Trimming stripped 7 bases from V and 8 bases from J, with 15 bases between. Per the germline V gene, CDR1 is MNHNS and CDR2 is SASEGT. Here the CDR3 reads CASTLLSVDSPLHF. The CDR3 DNA sequence: TGTGCCAGCACCCTCCTCAGTGTGGATTCACCCCTCCACTTT.

Many counts were recorded for this clonotype. The genes are TRBV6-2 or TRBV6-3 and TRBJ1-2; no definite D call. This CDR3 has 10 amino acids. The V and J ends lost 6 bases and 4 bases respectively, with 3 bases between them. CDR1 and CDR2 from the germline V gene are MNHEY and SVGEGT. CDR3 in DNA: TGTGCCAGCAGAAGCTATGGCTACACCTTC. Protein sequence: CASRSYGYTF.

This rearrangement joins TRBV10-1 to TRBJ2-3; possibly TRBD2 for D (6 bases). V was trimmed by 6 bases and J by 0 bases, leaving 13 bases between them. Germline loops: CDR1 WNHNN, CDR2 SYGVQD (reference sequence). The CDR3 length is 15 residues. In DNA, the CDR3 is TGCGCCAGCAGAGGGTCTAGCGACAGCACAGATACGCAGTATTTT. It translates to CASRGSSDSTDTQYF.

CDR3 loop: CASGLLTSRGQETQYF. CDR3 DNA sequence: TGTGCTAGTGGTTTGCTCACGTCCCGGGGACAAGAGACCCAGTACTTC. The chain is built from TRBV12-5 and TRBJ2-5; tentative D call: TRBD2 (5 bases). The CDR3 has 16 amino acids. From germline, CDR1 is LGHNT and CDR2 FRNRAP. V was cut by 2 bases and J by 2 bases, with 15 bases left in between.

As concerns this clonotype: The junction and the germline gene differ at one end; a read error may be behind it. The rearrangement joins TRBV12-3 or TRBV12-4 to TRBJ2-2, with 7 bases matching TRBD2. The CDR3 spans 15 residues. CDR3 sequence (DNA): TGTGCCAGCAGTAGAAGCGGGGTGAACACCGGGGGGCTGTTTTTT. Translation: CASSRSGVNTGGLFF.

This clonotype appeared a few times. The chain has TRBV28 and TRBJ1-2; D ambiguous. Germline CDR1 MDHEN, CDR2 SYDVKM. Trimming stripped 2 bases from V and 8 bases from J, with 12 bases between. The CDR3 has 13 amino acids. CDR3 protein: CASSLSREEGYTF. CDR3 DNA: TGTGCCAGCAGTTTAAGCCGTGAGGAAGGCTACACCTTC.

This chain connects TRBV29-1 to TRBJ2-7; D is tentatively TRBD1 or TRBD2 (5 bases each). Germline lookup yields CDR1 SQVTM and CDR2 ANQGSEA. V was clipped by 6 bases and J by 0 bases, with 18 bases between them. The CDR3 is 15 amino acids. The CDR3 DNA reads as TGCAGCGTGGCCGGGACCGACCGAGGCTCCTACGAGCAGTACTTC. This sequence encodes CSVAGTDRGSYEQYF.

This clonotype has ten or more counts. The rearrangement joins TRBV5-1 to TRBJ2-3; D unclear. The CDR3 length is 13 residues. CDR1 SGHRS and CDR2 YFSETQ come from the germline V gene. Trimming cost V 0 bases and J 4 bases, with 6 bases left between them. The CDR3 here is CASSLDAPDTQYF. CDR3 nucleotide sequence: TGCGCCAGCAGCTTGGATGCTCCAGATACGCAGTATTTT.

This chain joins TRBV5-1 and TRBJ2-5, with D possibly being TRBD2 (6 bases). CDR3 length equals 15 residues. From germline, CDR1 is SGHRS and CDR2 YFSETQ. V was trimmed by 2 bases and J by 1 base, leaving 12 bases between them. As DNA, the CDR3 is TGCGCCAGCAGCTTAAACCCGGGGGTCCAAGAGACCCAGTACTTC. Residues: CASSLNPGVQETQYF. Combining the CDR3 with reference TRBV5-1 and TRBJ2-5 gives the whole variable domain KAGVTQTPRYLIKTRGQQVTLSCSPISGHRSVSWYQQTPGQGLQFLFEYFSETQRNKGNFPGRFSGRQFSNSRSEMNVSTLELGDSALYLCASSLNPGVQETQYFGPGTRLLVL.

V is TRBV2 and J is TRBJ1-2, with a possible D match to TRBD1 (5 bases). Germline loops: CDR1 SNHLY, CDR2 FYNNEI. V lost 4 bases and J lost 6, with 15 bases in between. The CDR3 is made up of 14 amino acids. In DNA form, the CDR3 reads TGTGCCAGCAGTGGGGGGGTTTTGGGGGATGGCTACACCTTC. Translating it yields CASSGGVLGDGYTF.

V usage is TRBV11-3 and J usage is TRBJ2-1; D possibly corresponds to TRBD2 (5 bases). The CDR3 has 15 residues. The germline CDR1 and CDR2 sequences are SGHNT and YENEEA. Deletions cut 4 bases from V and 5 bases from J, with 15 bases between. The CDR3 reads CASSSVERGHNEQFF. In nucleotides, the CDR3 is TGTGCCAGCAGCTCGGTGGAGCGCGGGCACAATGAGCAGTTCTTC.

The gene calls are TRBV6-1 and TRBJ2-7, with D possibly matching TRBD1 (6 bases). CDR3 length equals 13 residues. V lost 6 bases, J lost 10 bases, and 19 bases lay in between. Germline loops: CDR1 MNHNS, CDR2 SASEGT. This CDR3 is CASRVLTGFEQYV. DNA for the CDR3: TGTGCCAGCAGAGTCCTCACAGGGTTTGAACAGTACGTC.

J is TRBJ2-3 and V is TRBV3-1; the D is unclear. V shed 0 bases and J shed 1 base, with 5 bases lying between them. Germline CDR1 reads LGHDT; CDR2 reads YNNKEL (reference sequence). The CDR3 loop spans 14 amino acids. DNA of the CDR3: TGTGCCAGCAGCCAAGACGTCCGCACAGATACGCAGTATTTT. Translated: CASSQDVRTDTQYF.

This clonotype was seen more than once but under ten times. This chain joins TRBV5-4 and TRBJ2-7; either TRBD1 or TRBD2 may fit D (5 bases each). CDR1 and CDR2 from the germline V gene are SGHNT and YYREEE (reference sequence). The CDR3 has 13 residues. Trimming pared 4 bases from V and 1 base from J, leaving 9 bases between. The CDR3 nucleotides are TGTGCCAGCAGCAATTGGGGGTCCTACGAGCAGTACTTC. It yields the protein CASSNWGSYEQYF. Full variable domain (missing parts from reference TRBV5-4 and TRBJ2-7): ETGVTQSPTHLIKTRGQQVTLRCSSQSGHNTVSWYQQALGQGPQFIFQYYREEENGRGNFPPRFSGLQFPNYSSELNVNALELDDSALYLCASSNWGSYEQYFGPGTRLTVT.

Ten or more counts support this clonotype. The V call is TRBV11-3, the J call TRBJ2-3, with unresolved D. This CDR3 comprises 13 residues. Trimming shortened V by 5 bases and J by 5 bases, and 11 bases separated the two germline ends. In germline, CDR1 is SGHNT, CDR2 YENEEA. DNA for the CDR3: TGTGCCAGCAGCAAACGACCACAAGATACGCAGTATTTT. This gives the protein CASSKRPQDTQYF.